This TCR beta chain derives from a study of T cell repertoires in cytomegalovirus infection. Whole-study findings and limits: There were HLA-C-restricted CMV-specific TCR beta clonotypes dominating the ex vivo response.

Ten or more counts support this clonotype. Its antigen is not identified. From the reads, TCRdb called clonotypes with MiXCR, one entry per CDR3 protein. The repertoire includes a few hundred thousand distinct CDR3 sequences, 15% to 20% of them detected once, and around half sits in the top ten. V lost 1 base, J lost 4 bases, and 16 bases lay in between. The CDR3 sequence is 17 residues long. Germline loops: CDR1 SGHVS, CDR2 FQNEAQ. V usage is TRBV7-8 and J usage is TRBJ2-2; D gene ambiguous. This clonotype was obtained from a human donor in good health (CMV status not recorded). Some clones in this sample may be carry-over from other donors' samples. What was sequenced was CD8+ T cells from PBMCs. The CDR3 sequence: CASSLEYTSIGTGELFF. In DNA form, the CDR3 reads TGTGCCAGCAGCTTAGAGTATACGAGTATAGGCACCGGGGAGCTGTTTTTT.